This TCR beta chain is from a study of T-cell reconstitution after alpha-beta-depleted transplantation in children. Study findings and constraints: Reportedly, only several hundred clones from non-depleted graft cells drove alpha-beta T-cell counts at about two months. Day-60 TCRbeta diversity that was high in some patients was derived from surviving recipient T cells and thymic progenitors. At the one-year point after transplant, T-cell counts and TCRbeta diversity were found to come mostly from T cells that had been newly produced.

The table lists this clonotype with a few counts. What it binds is not known. Germline CDR1 MNHEY, CDR2 SVGEGT. V lost 0 bases, J lost 4 bases, and 10 bases lay in between. CDR3 size: 14 residues. Preparing the TCRbeta library involved the use of unique molecular identifiers. TCRdb re-called the PCR reads with MiXCR, one entry per CDR3 protein. The top ten clones hold approximately 0.8% of a sample with 700,000 or so distinct CDR3 sequences, less than 15% of them seen once. The material sequenced was PBMCs, taken before TCRalphabeta/CD19-depleted stem cell transplant. This chain links TRBV6-2 or TRBV6-3 with TRBJ2-7; D perhaps matches TRBD2 (5 bases). The origin of this receptor is a girl aged 2-10 years with congenital amegakaryocytic thrombocytopenia, due to receive a stem cell transplant. The chain's CDR3 is CASSYSSAKYEQYF. In nucleotides, the CDR3 is TGTGCCAGCAGTTACTCTAGCGCCAAATACGAGCAGTACTTC.